These 2 T cell receptor beta chains came from one sample sequenced in a study of blood T cell repertoires in COVID-19. The assay was immunoSEQ multiplex PCR, and TCRdb's table has in-frame clones only and misses some. The table records 150,000 to 200,000 clones, around 82% of them present only once. Sequences were obtained from peripheral blood. Every receptor here comes from a man in his fifties or sixties with active or convalescent COVID-19.

This chain uses TRBV3-1 (or the pseudogene TRBV3-2) with TRBJ2-3; TRBD1 is a possible D gene (5 bases). CDR1 is LGHDT and CDR2 is YNNKEL in the germline V gene (reference sequence). V was trimmed by 1 base and J by 0 bases, leaving 8 bases between them. The length of the CDR3 is 15 residues. The CDR3 here is CASSQGQYSTDTQYF. Written as DNA, the CDR3 is TGTGCCAGCAGCCAAGGACAGTATAGCACAGATACGCAGTATTTT.

This clone was seen more than once but under ten times. This sample includes further DNA sequences coding for the same CDR3. The rearrangement joins TRBV9 to TRBJ1-2; TRBD1 aligns across 7 bases. This CDR3 has 13 residues. The germline CDR1 and CDR2 sequences are SGDLS and YYNGEE. J gave up 7 bases and V 0 bases, and 3 bases lay outside the gene matches. This chain's CDR3 is CASSVGQGGGYTF. In DNA, the CDR3 is TGTGCCAGCAGCGTAGGACAGGGAGGTGGCTACACCTTC.